A selection of T cell receptor beta chains follows, all from one sample in a study of circulating CD8 cells and anti-PD-1 response in melanoma. One entry per CDR3 protein, called by TCRdb with MiXCR from the reads. This sample has about 130 distinct CDR3 sequences, with approximately 10% found just once. This material consisted of CD8+ T cells from PBMCs, taken at baseline or after one month of anti-PD-1 therapy (not recorded which). The receptor source for this set is a human donor with melanoma. CDR3s include the opening cysteine and the closing phenylalanine or tryptophan. Fields, in order: clone size, D gene, J gene, V gene, CDR3 protein, CDR3 DNA. A D gene is named only where the DNA matches it firmly. Clone size is shown for a subset of rows, as once, few, many or a class of expanded clone.

>large|.|TRBJ2-5|TRBV20-1
CSARAGTSGFGVETQYF
TGCAGTGCTAGAGCCGGGACCTCGGGGTTCGGTGTAGAGACCCAGTACTTC
>hyperexpanded|TRBD1|TRBJ2-7|TRBV19
CASTPGQGILYEQYF
TGTGCCAGTACTCCGGGACAGGGGATCCTCTACGAGCAGTACTTC
>large|.|TRBJ2-2|TRBV6-2/TRBV6-3
CASSYLDTGELFF
TGTGCCAGCAGTTACCTTGACACCGGGGAGCTGTTTTTT
>hyperexpanded|.|TRBJ2-1|TRBV19
CGSRSPLYNEQFF
TGTGGGTCTCGGTCCCCTCTCTACAATGAGCAGTTCTTC
>medium-sized|TRBD2|TRBJ2-1|TRBV30
CAWRGPSGGSEQFF
TGTGCCTGGAGAGGGCCTAGCGGGGGCTCTGAGCAGTTCTTC
>large|TRBD1|TRBJ1-2|TRBV7-8
CASGDRGYIGYTF
TGTGCCAGCGGAGACAGGGGGTATATCGGCTACACCTTC
>large|TRBD2|TRBJ2-7|TRBV20-1
CSASSSAGGPYEQYF
TGCAGTGCTTCATCTTCAGCGGGGGGACCCTACGAGCAGTACTTC
>large|TRBD2|TRBJ2-1|TRBV12-3/TRBV12-4
CASSFRRGGHEQFF
TGTGCCAGCAGTTTCCGGCGGGGGGGCCACGAGCAGTTCTTC
>medium-sized|.|TRBJ2-7|TRBV11-1
CASSFGQSYEQYF
TGTGCCAGCAGCTTTGGACAGTCCTACGAGCAGTACTTC
>large|TRBD1|TRBJ2-2|TRBV2
CASSERTGGAGELFF
TGTGCCAGCAGTGAACGGACAGGGGGTGCCGGGGAGCTGTTTTTT
>medium-sized|.|TRBJ1-2|TRBV19
CACGSVVTGYTF
TGTGCCTGCGGATCGGTAGTGACTGGCTACACCTTC
>large|TRBD1|TRBJ1-1|TRBV30
CAWRPPGTANTEAFF
TGTGCCTGGAGACCCCCTGGGACAGCTAACACTGAAGCTTTCTTT
>large|.|TRBJ2-7|TRBV28
CASTESLSYEQYF
TGTGCCAGCACCGAGAGCCTCTCCTACGAGCAGTACTTC
>medium-sized|.|TRBJ1-3|TRBV30
CAWKKGGNTIYF
TGTGCCTGGAAGAAAGGAGGAAACACCATATATTTT
>large|.|TRBJ1-2|TRBV7-8
CASSLGSIEGAYGYTF
TGTGCCAGCAGCTTAGGGTCGATAGAAGGGGCCTATGGCTACACCTTC
>large|.|TRBJ2-7|TRBV10-3
CAISAGGEQYF
TGTGCCATCAGCGCCGGGGGAGAGCAGTACTTC
>hyperexpanded|.|TRBJ2-7|TRBV4-1
CASSQDRSSLGEQYF
TGCGCCAGCAGCCAAGATCGGAGCTCTTTGGGCGAGCAGTACTTC
>large|TRBD1|TRBJ2-1|TRBV19
CASSIGGTGVGEQFF
TGTGCCAGTAGTATAGGAGGGACAGGGGTGGGAGAGCAGTTCTTC
>large|.|TRBJ2-7|TRBV9
CASSVATGTSSYEQYF
TGTGCCAGCAGCGTAGCTACGGGGACCTCCTCCTACGAGCAGTACTTC
>large|TRBD2|TRBJ2-1|TRBV19
CASSILLAGSYNEQFF
TGTGCCAGTAGTATCCTTCTAGCGGGTTCCTACAATGAGCAGTTCTTC
>large|TRBD1|TRBJ2-3|TRBV11-3
CASSPGTGSTDTQYF
TGTGCCAGCAGCCCTGGGACAGGGAGCACAGATACGCAGTATTTT
>large|.|TRBJ1-1|TRBV30
CAWSEENTEAFF
TGTGCCTGGAGTGAGGAGAACACTGAAGCTTTCTTT
>large|TRBD1|TRBJ2-7|TRBV28
CASSFPGQGMDQYF
TGTGCCAGCAGTTTTCCGGGACAGGGCATGGATCAGTACTTC
>large|.|TRBJ2-1|TRBV19
CASSAGGGAYNEQFF
TGTGCCAGTAGTGCAGGGGGGGGCGCTTACAATGAGCAGTTCTTC
>large|.|TRBJ1-5|TRBV19
CASSIGQDYYQPQHF
TGTGCCAGTAGTATAGGACAGGATTACTATCAGCCCCAGCATTTT
>large|TRBD1|TRBJ1-1|TRBV7-3
CASSIGTGLSTEAFF
TGTGCCAGCAGCATCGGGACAGGGTTGAGCACTGAAGCTTTCTTT
>hyperexpanded|TRBD1|TRBJ2-6|TRBV4-3
CASSQLAGTGSSGANVLTF
TGCGCCAGCAGCCAACTGGCCGGGACAGGGAGCTCTGGGGCCAACGTCCTGACTTTC
>medium-sized|.|TRBJ2-7|TRBV2
CASGRDTLTNEQYF
TGTGCCAGCGGGCGGGACACCCTGACCAACGAGCAGTACTTC
>hyperexpanded|.|TRBJ2-1|TRBV18
CASSPDSLGSEQFF
TGTGCCAGCTCACCTGACTCTTTGGGGTCTGAGCAGTTCTTC
>medium-sized|TRBD1|TRBJ2-2|TRBV20-1
CSARPMDRVGAGELVF
TGCAGTGCTAGACCCATGGACAGGGTGGGCGCCGGGGAGCTGGTTTTT
>large|.|TRBJ2-2|TRBV11-2
CASSIPGELFF
TGTGCCAGCAGCATTCCCGGGGAGCTGTTTTTT
>.|.|TRBJ2-1|TRBV30
CAWRGPTEGSEQFF
TGTGCCTGGAGAGGGCCTACCGAGGGCTCTGAGCAGTTCTTC
>large|.|TRBJ1-2|TRBV4-2
CASSQDEGGYGYTF
TGTGCCAGCAGCCAAGATGAGGGGGGTTATGGCTACACCTTC
>large|TRBD2|TRBJ2-7|TRBV27
CASSLSGLAGPLEQYF
TGTGCCAGCAGTTTATCCGGACTAGCGGGGCCCCTGGAGCAGTACTTC
>.|.|TRBJ1-1|TRBV2
CASSIVHLNSEAFF
TGTGCCAGTAGTATAGTACACCTGAACAGTGAAGCTTTCTTT
>large|TRBD1|TRBJ1-1|TRBV11-1
CASSTGQALNTEAFF
TGTGCCAGCAGCACAGGACAGGCACTGAACACTGAAGCTTTCTTT
>large|TRBD2|TRBJ2-1|TRBV27
CASSFRRGGYNEQFF
TGTGCCAGCAGTTTTCGGCGGGGGGGCTACAATGAGCAGTTCTTC
>large|.|TRBJ2-3|TRBV29-1
CSVEVGPTDTQYF
TGCAGCGTTGAAGTTGGACCTACAGATACGCAGTATTTT
>large|.|TRBJ1-1|TRBV20-1
CSASRPDTPTEAFF
TGCAGTGCTAGTCGCCCAGACACTCCAACTGAAGCTTTCTTT
>few|.|TRBJ2-2|TRBV15
CATSRGVGDTGELFF
TGTGCCACCAGCAGAGGGGTTGGAGACACCGGGGAGCTGTTTTTT